Listed below are T cell receptor beta chains from one sample, sequenced in a study of cytomegalovirus exposure and HLA in healthy donors. Libraries were prepared by immunoSEQ multiplex PCR; TCRdb keeps only in-frame clonotypes and omits some of them. The sample contains almost 65,000 clones, over 70% of which appear only once. Sequenced input: PBMCs. These receptors originate from a male donor in good health and CMV-seropositive. Both conserved end residues are part of each CDR3. Each record gives: clone size, D gene, V gene, J gene, CDR3 protein, CDR3 DNA. A D gene is named only where the DNA matches it firmly. Not all rows give a size; the values are once, few, many and, for expanded clones, a class.

clone_size: NA; d_call: NA; v_call: TRBV7-7; j_call: TRBJ2-3; cdr3_aa: CASSLGRSDTQYF; cdr3_nt: TGTGCTAGCAGCCTAGGCAGATCAGATACGCAGTATTTT
clone_size: NA; d_call: NA; v_call: TRBV6-5; j_call: TRBJ2-3; cdr3_aa: CASSYEAKDTQYF; cdr3_nt: TGTGCCAGCAGTTACGAGGCTAAAGATACGCAGTATTTT
clone_size: few; d_call: NA; v_call: TRBV10-3; j_call: TRBJ2-3; cdr3_aa: CAISDGREADTQYF; cdr3_nt: TGTGCCATCAGTGATGGCAGGGAAGCAGATACGCAGTATTTT
clone_size: few; d_call: NA; v_call: TRBV4-3; j_call: TRBJ1-1; cdr3_aa: CASSRVDGENTEAFF; cdr3_nt: TGCGCCAGCAGCCGCGTCGACGGAGAGAACACTGAAGCTTTCTTT
clone_size: NA; d_call: NA; v_call: TRBV27; j_call: TRBJ1-2; cdr3_aa: CASSLQGHYGYTF; cdr3_nt: TGTGCCAGCAGTTTACAGGGGCACTATGGCTACACCTTC
clone_size: once; d_call: TRBD1; v_call: TRBV2; j_call: TRBJ1-6; cdr3_aa: CASRARTGGNSPLHF; cdr3_nt: TGTGCCAGCAGAGCACGAACAGGGGGCAATTCACCCCTCCACTTT
clone_size: NA; d_call: TRBD1; v_call: TRBV19; j_call: TRBJ2-7; cdr3_aa: CASSMTGGQYEQYF; cdr3_nt: TGTGCCAGTAGTATGACAGGGGGCCAATACGAGCAGTACTTC
clone_size: NA; d_call: TRBD1; v_call: TRBV4-1; j_call: TRBJ1-4; cdr3_aa: CASSQGERAGGVVGEKLFF; cdr3_nt: TGCGCCAGCAGCCAAGGGGAGAGGGCAGGGGGCGTGGTAGGCGAAAAACTGTTTTTT
clone_size: NA; d_call: TRBD1; v_call: TRBV7-9; j_call: TRBJ1-1; cdr3_aa: CASRWGYRGRGMLNTEAFF; cdr3_nt: TGTGCCAGCAGGTGGGGGTACAGGGGCCGGGGGATGTTGAACACTGAAGCTTTCTTT
clone_size: NA; d_call: TRBD2; v_call: TRBV5-6; j_call: TRBJ2-7; cdr3_aa: CASRYGTSGRSYEQYF; cdr3_nt: TGTGCCAGCAGATACGGGACTAGCGGGCGTTCTTACGAGCAGTACTTC
clone_size: NA; d_call: TRBD1; v_call: TRBV7-9; j_call: TRBJ2-2; cdr3_aa: CASSLGRTGGGELFF; cdr3_nt: TGTGCCAGCAGCTTAGGACGAACAGGGGGCGGGGAGCTGTTTTTT
clone_size: NA; d_call: NA; v_call: TRBV6-4; j_call: TRBJ1-2; cdr3_aa: CASSDPHPETPF; cdr3_nt: TGTGCCAGCAGTGACCCCCATCCCGAGACTCCCTTC
clone_size: NA; d_call: TRBD1; v_call: TRBV30; j_call: TRBJ1-1; cdr3_aa: CACNTGGWANTEAFF; cdr3_nt: TGTGCCTGTAATACAGGGGGGTGGGCGAACACTGAAGCTTTCTTT
clone_size: NA; d_call: TRBD2; v_call: TRBV30; j_call: TRBJ2-1; cdr3_aa: CAWRTGTSIIF; cdr3_nt: TGTGCCTGGAGGACCGGGACTAGCATAATCTTC
clone_size: NA; d_call: NA; v_call: TRBV19; j_call: TRBJ2-1; cdr3_aa: CASSIASSYNEQFF; cdr3_nt: TGTGCCAGTAGTATAGCTAGCTCCTACAATGAGCAGTTCTTC
clone_size: NA; d_call: NA; v_call: TRBV7-2; j_call: TRBJ1-5; cdr3_aa: CASSLRGGQGNQPQHF; cdr3_nt: TGTGCCAGCAGCTTACGGGGCGGGCAGGGGAATCAGCCCCAGCATTTT
clone_size: once; d_call: NA; v_call: TRBV2; j_call: TRBJ1-2; cdr3_aa: CASSEPQRANYGYTF; cdr3_nt: TGTGCCAGCAGTGAACCCCAGAGGGCAAACTATGGCTACACCTTC
clone_size: NA; d_call: NA; v_call: TRBV4-3; j_call: TRBJ1-6; cdr3_aa: CASSQDHRGYNSPLHF; cdr3_nt: TGCGCCAGCAGCCAAGATCATAGGGGTTATAATTCACCCCTCCACTTT
clone_size: NA; d_call: TRBD2; v_call: TRBV30; j_call: TRBJ2-2; cdr3_aa: CAWSDPGLAGGDAGELFF; cdr3_nt: TGTGCCTGGAGTGACCCGGGACTAGCGGGGGGTGACGCCGGGGAGCTGTTTTTT
clone_size: NA; d_call: NA; v_call: TRBV14; j_call: TRBJ1-2; cdr3_aa: CASSLGKGVDGYTF; cdr3_nt: TGTGCCAGCAGCCTAGGAAAGGGGGTCGATGGCTACACCTTC
clone_size: NA; d_call: TRBD1; v_call: TRBV28; j_call: TRBJ1-1; cdr3_aa: CASWNGDRGATEAFF; cdr3_nt: TGTGCCAGCTGGAACGGGGACAGGGGGGCCACTGAAGCTTTCTTT
clone_size: NA; d_call: NA; v_call: TRBV30; j_call: TRBJ2-3; cdr3_aa: CAWTSEPTSLGYF; cdr3_nt: TGTGCCTGGACCTCCGAACCCACGTCTCTAGGGTATTTT
clone_size: NA; d_call: NA; v_call: TRBV28; j_call: TRBJ2-7; cdr3_aa: CASSQPGVSYEQYF; cdr3_nt: TGTGCCAGCAGTCAACCAGGCGTCTCCTACGAGCAGTACTTC
clone_size: once; d_call: NA; v_call: TRBV18; j_call: TRBJ1-5; cdr3_aa: CASSPEVDTLGNQPQHF; cdr3_nt: TGTGCCAGCTCACCAGAGGTGGACACTCTGGGCAATCAGCCCCAGCATTTT
clone_size: few; d_call: NA; v_call: TRBV6-1; j_call: TRBJ2-5; cdr3_aa: CASSVWPGYQETQYF; cdr3_nt: TGTGCCAGCAGTGTGTGGCCCGGGTACCAAGAGACCCAGTACTTC
clone_size: NA; d_call: NA; v_call: TRBV7-9; j_call: TRBJ1-1; cdr3_aa: CASSPPGGRTEAFF; cdr3_nt: TGTGCCAGCAGCCCACCGGGGGGTCGGACTGAAGCTTTCTTT
clone_size: NA; d_call: NA; v_call: TRBV4-2; j_call: TRBJ2-1; cdr3_aa: CASSQNSGSYNEQFF; cdr3_nt: TGTGCCAGCAGCCAAAATAGTGGCTCCTACAATGAGCAGTTCTTC
clone_size: NA; d_call: NA; v_call: TRBV6-5; j_call: TRBJ1-6; cdr3_aa: CASSLRGQNSPLHF; cdr3_nt: TGTGCCAGCAGCCTCCGAGGGCAAAATTCACCCCTCCACTTT
clone_size: NA; d_call: NA; v_call: TRBV25-1; j_call: TRBJ1-1; cdr3_aa: CASSDEGAEAFF; cdr3_nt: TGTGCCAGCAGTGACGAGGGAGCTGAAGCTTTCTTT
clone_size: NA; d_call: NA; v_call: TRBV7-2; j_call: TRBJ1-5; cdr3_aa: CASSLTGTQPQHF; cdr3_nt: TGTGCCAGCAGCTTAACGGGAACTCAGCCCCAGCATTTT
clone_size: once; d_call: NA; v_call: TRBV21-1; j_call: TRBJ2-5; cdr3_aa: CAKYLQSETQYF; cdr3_nt: TGTGCCAAATACCTCCAAAGCGAGACCCAGTACTTC
clone_size: NA; d_call: NA; v_call: TRBV5-6; j_call: TRBJ1-2; cdr3_aa: CASSLFPDSPTYGYTF; cdr3_nt: TGTGCCAGCAGCTTGTTCCCGGACAGCCCGACCTATGGCTACACCTTC